This T cell receptor beta chain was profiled in a study of post-analysis software for immune sequencing data. This clonotype came up many times. Its matching antigen is unknown. General observations from the study: Versus controls, multiple sclerosis patients showed significantly lower diversity (normalized Chao1). TRBV segments more frequent in patients than in controls numbered about five and included TRBV5-6, TRBV5-1 and TRBV20-1.

Unique molecular identifiers were built into the TCR beta cDNA libraries. The source material, roughly 0.85 to 10 million T cells, gave rise to roughly 0.5 million cDNA molecules. Each CDR3 protein gets one entry after TCRdb re-called the PCR reads with MiXCR. This sample has under 650,000 distinct CDR3 sequences; 44% occur once, and the top ten carry more than 1.5%. This CDR3 has 16 residues. Germline CDR1 reads MNHEY; CDR2 reads SVGAGI. Trimming removed 6 bases from V and 0 bases from J, with 16 bases in between. The specimen was blood. The chain carries TRBV6-5 and TRBJ2-3; tentative D call: TRBD2 (6 bases). The source is a girl aged 5-17 years with multiple sclerosis. CDR3 DNA sequence: TGTGCCAGCAGAACAAGCAGGAGGGAGAGCACAGATACGCAGTATTTT. Translation gives CASRTSRRESTDTQYF.